Included here is one TCR beta chain sequence, with context. Its antigen remains unknown. A junction boundary mismatches the germline segment, possibly from a read error. From germline, CDR1 is SEHNR and CDR2 FQNEAQ (reference sequence). The CDR3 length is 16 residues. The data were taken from a study of breast tumors, draining lymph nodes, adjacent tissues. Overall study findings and caveats: Data only fit, rather than demonstrated, lymph node origin of most tumor T cells.

TCRdb fed the multiplex PCR reads into MiXCR, producing one record per CDR3 protein. The table shows about 270,000 distinct CDR3 sequences, with over 25% occurring only once. Axillary draining lymph nodes of breast cancer patients supplied the node samples. The rearrangement joins TRBV7-9 to TRBJ2-7; D is perhaps TRBD1 (5 bases). The specimen was axillary lymph node tissue. The source of this sequence is a female donor with breast cancer. Some clones in this sample may be carry-over from other donors' samples. This chain's CDR3 is CASSLPSAGLGSEQYF. The DNA of the CDR3 is TGTGCTAGCAGCCTACCCTCGGCAGGGCTAGGATCCGAGCAGTACTTC.